The 31 T cell receptor beta chains given below trace back to one sample, sequenced in a study of regulatory dendritic cells for organ transplantation. Their antigens remain unidentified. Allogeneic regulatory or mature dendritic cells were co-cultured for 5 days with CFSE-labeled sorted T cells at 1:10. The assay was immunoSEQ multiplex PCR, and TCRdb's table has in-frame clones only and misses some. The sample contains some 10,000 clones, roughly two thirds of which appear only once. The specimen sequenced was naive CD4+ T cells from blood cultured with dendritic cells. Described subset: CD45RA+ naive T cells. The receptors shown here come from a human donor in good health.

The genes are TRBV7-9 and TRBJ2-5; tentatively, D is TRBD2 (5 bases). Trimming removed 3 bases from V and 1 base from J, with 9 bases in between. Germline assignment: CDR1 SEHNR and CDR2 FQNEAQ (reference sequence). This CDR3 has 14 residues. In DNA, the CDR3 is TGTGCCAGCAGCTTGACGGGGATCCAAGAGACCCAGTACTTC. Translating gives CASSLTGIQETQYF. Full variable domain (rest looked up from reference TRBV7-9 and TRBJ2-5): DTGVSQNPRHKITKRGQNVTFRCDPISEHNRLYWYRQTLGQGPEFLTYFQNEAQLEKSRLLSDRFSAERPKGSFSTLEIQRTEQGDSAMYLCASSLTGIQETQYFGPGTRLLVL.

Only one count was recorded for this clone. The chain recombines TRBV7-5 with TRBJ2-5; whether TRBD1, the table's D call, matches the DNA was not checked. TRBV7-5 is termed a pseudogene. This CDR3 has 16 amino acids. CDR3 residues: CARSIGTGGFWETQYF. The DNA of the CDR3 is TGTGCCAGAAGCATTGGGACAGGGGGATTTTGGGAGACCCAGTACTTC.

This chain links TRBV7-2 with TRBJ1-3, with D maybe TRBD1 (5 bases). CDR3 size: 15 residues. V was shortened by 0 bases and J by 4 bases, with 10 bases between the two germline ends. Germline CDR1 and CDR2: SGHTA and FQGNSA. The CDR3 protein is CASSLARVYGNTIYF. The CDR3 DNA follows: TGTGCCAGCAGCTTAGCCAGGGTCTACGGAAACACCATATATTTT.

The J gene is TRBJ2-1, the V gene TRBV5-1; 8 bases fit TRBD2. V dropped 0 bases and J dropped 7; count of bases not matched to a gene: 6. The CDR3 is made up of 15 amino acids. The germline CDR1 and CDR2 sequences are SGHRS and YFSETQ. CDR3 sequence: CASSLASGGLNEQFF. DNA for the CDR3: TGCGCCAGCAGCTTGGCCTCGGGGGGGCTAAATGAGCAGTTCTTC.

The V gene is TRBV19, the J gene TRBJ2-3; D not certain. V lost 1 base and J 2 bases, leaving 13 bases between the germline ends. The CDR3 has 16 amino acids. The germline CDR1 and CDR2 sequences are LNHDA and SQIVND (reference sequence). This chain's CDR3 is CASSIVGRGFTDTQYF. The CDR3 nucleotides read TGTGCCAGTAGTATAGTTGGTCGAGGCTTCACAGATACGCAGTATTTT.

The chain is built from TRBV5-1 and TRBJ1-2; 7 bases agree with TRBD1. There are 15 residues in the CDR3. V shed 0 bases, J shed 7 bases, and the junction held 9 bases outside the gene matches. Germline V gene lookup returns CDR1 SGHRS and CDR2 YFSETQ. The CDR3 DNA reads TGCGCCAGCAGCTTGGAGGGGGCAGGGAGTCGTGGCTACACCTTC. Translation gives CASSLEGAGSRGYTF.

This clone showed up just a few times. The chain combines TRBV6-6 with TRBJ1-2; tentative D call: TRBD1 (6 bases). Germline CDR1 MNHNY, CDR2 SVGAGI (reference sequence). Trimming left V 5 bases short and J 4 bases short, with 17 bases between. The CDR3 runs 15 residues. The CDR3 sequence is CASSAPGQLSYGYTF. Here the CDR3 DNA reads TGTGCCAGCAGTGCCCCGGGACAACTCAGCTATGGCTACACCTTC.

J is TRBJ2-2 and V is TRBV11-2; TRBD2 matches 7 bases. With V trimmed by 5 bases and J by 0 bases, 9 bases remained unmatched. This CDR3 contains 17 residues. CDR1 SGHAT and CDR2 FQNNGV come from the germline V gene. CDR3 loop: CASSNYLGGTNTGELFF. CDR3 bases: TGTGCCAGCAGCAACTACCTCGGGGGGACGAACACCGGGGAGCTGTTTTTT. Full variable domain (remainder filled in from reference TRBV11-2 and TRBJ2-2): EAGVAQSPRYKIIEKRQSVAFWCNPISGHATLYWYQQILGQGPKLLIQFQNNGVVDDSQLPKDRFSAERLKGVDSTLKIQPAKLEDSAVYLCASSNYLGGTNTGELFFGEGSRLTVL.

The V and J genes are TRBV18 and TRBJ2-2; D gene uncertain. Germline V CDR1 and CDR2: KGHSH, LQKENI. The CDR3 totals 12 residues. Deletions cut 6 bases from V and 8 bases from J, with 10 bases between. The CDR3 reads CASSLRLGELFF. The CDR3, as DNA: TGTGCCAGCTCCTTACGACTTGGGGAGCTGTTTTTT.

The chain is built from TRBV14 and TRBJ1-1, with unresolved D. The germline V gene has CDR1 SGHDN and CDR2 FVKESK. This CDR3 region has 14 residues. Trimming removed 0 bases at V and 4 bases at J, with 9 bases between. This CDR3 reads CASSQEGRVTEAFF. The CDR3 DNA reads TGTGCCAGCAGCCAAGAGGGGAGGGTCACTGAAGCTTTCTTT.

V and J are TRBV7-9 and TRBJ2-5; the D is unclear. This CDR3 has 13 amino acids. Germline CDR1 SEHNR, CDR2 FQNEAQ (reference sequence). V shed 3 bases and J shed 2 bases, with 7 bases lying between them. CDR3 residues: CASSFTSQETQYF. In DNA form, the CDR3 reads TGTGCCAGCAGCTTCACAAGTCAAGAGACCCAGTACTTC.

The V and J genes are TRBV10-3 and TRBJ2-3; 7 bases line up with TRBD1. V shed 6 bases and J 0 bases; nucleotides not matched to a gene: 3. Germline loops: CDR1 ENHRY, CDR2 SYGVKD. This CDR3 has 14 amino acids. CDR3 sequence reads: CAISPQGSTDTQYF. The CDR3 DNA reads TGTGCCATCAGCCCACAGGGGAGCACAGATACGCAGTATTTT.

CDR3 bases: TGCAGAGGGGGGGCGGGATTCGAAGCTTTCTTT. This gives the protein CRGGAGFEAFF. The chain joins TRBV20-1 to TRBJ1-1; tentative D call: TRBD1 (6 bases). CDR3 length: 11 amino acids. Germline loops: CDR1 DFQATT, CDR2 SNEGSKA (reference sequence).

The rearrangement links TRBV10-3 to TRBJ1-1, with TRBD1 as a possible D gene (5 bases). Germline CDR1 ENHRY, CDR2 SYGVKD. The ends were cut back, 0 bases at V and 3 bases at J, with 8 bases in the middle. This CDR3 contains 14 residues. The CDR3 loop is CAISESGTYTEAFF. CDR3 coding DNA: TGTGCCATCAGTGAGTCTGGGACTTACACTGAAGCTTTCTTT.

This clone has more than one count but fewer than ten. In DNA form, the CDR3 reads TGTGCCATCAGTATAGCGGGGGACACCGGGGAGCTGTTTTTT. It specifies CAISIAGDTGELFF. V usage is TRBV10-3 and J usage is TRBJ2-2; TRBD2 aligns across 9 bases. The V gene end was trimmed by 5 bases and the J gene end by 3 bases; junction bases not matched to a gene: 1. Looked up from germline, CDR1 is ENHRY and CDR2 is SYGVKD. The CDR3 runs 14 residues.

This clone was detected a few times. The genes are TRBV14 and TRBJ1-2; 7 bases fit TRBD1. The CDR3 is made up of 13 amino acids. Germline V gene lookup returns CDR1 SGHDN and CDR2 FVKESK. V shed 1 base, J shed 7 bases, and the junction held 3 bases outside the gene matches. CDR3 loop: CASSQVRGTGYTF. Written as DNA, the CDR3 is TGTGCCAGCAGCCAAGTCAGGGGGACTGGCTACACCTTC.

The rearrangement links TRBV6-1 to TRBJ1-2; a weak D match, TRBD1 (6 bases). Trimming took off 6 bases at V and 4 bases at J, with 15 bases between the two ends. Germline CDR1 MNHNS, CDR2 SASEGT. The CDR3 has 14 residues. The CDR3 DNA sequence: TGTGCCAGCAGCCCAGGTACAGGGCGCTATGGCTACACCTTC. Residues: CASSPGTGRYGYTF.

CDR3 DNA: TGTGCCAGCAGTTACTTTGGGAGAAACTATGGCTACACCTTC. It is translated as CASSYFGRNYGYTF. The chain has TRBV6-6 and TRBJ1-2; no firm D call. The length of the CDR3 is 14 residues. V gave up 1 base and J gave up 2 bases, with 8 bases separating them. CDR1 is MNHNY and CDR2 is SVGAGI in the germline V gene (reference sequence).

The genes are TRBV5-1 and TRBJ1-5; D is undetermined. The V end was cut by 1 base, the J end by 1 base, with 9 bases between. The germline gives CDR1 SGHRS, CDR2 YFSETQ. The CDR3 is made up of 15 amino acids. The DNA of the CDR3 is TGCGCCAGCAGCTTGTACGGAGGGAGCAATCAGCCCCAGCATTTT. Translation gives CASSLYGGSNQPQHF.

J is TRBJ2-5 and V is TRBV5-1, with D perhaps matching TRBD2 (6 bases). The germline gives CDR1 SGHRS, CDR2 YFSETQ. CDR3 length: 14 amino acids. Trimming cost V 0 bases and J 6 bases, with 12 bases left between them. CDR3 DNA sequence: TGCGCCAGCAGCTTGGGGGCTAGCGTGAAGACCCAGTACTTC. As protein: CASSLGASVKTQYF.

The CDR3 here is CASSLDTGELFF. The DNA for the CDR3 is TGTGCCAGCAGCCTCGACACCGGGGAGCTGTTTTTT. V is TRBV4-2 and J is TRBJ2-2, with unresolved D. Trimming removed 4 bases from V and 3 bases from J, with 3 bases in between. CDR3 length: 12 amino acids. Germline V gives CDR1 LGHNA, CDR2 YNFKEQ.

The chain joins TRBV9 to TRBJ2-3; TRBD2 agrees at 13 bases. CDR1 SGDLS and CDR2 YYNGEE come from the germline V gene. V lost 4 bases, J lost 10 bases, and 15 bases stayed unmatched. This CDR3 comprises 17 residues. The CDR3 spells CASSTHRTSGGNPAQYF. CDR3 coding DNA: TGTGCCAGCAGCACCCACAGGACTAGCGGGGGCAATCCGGCGCAGTATTTT.

The V gene is TRBV7-9, the J gene TRBJ2-5; tentatively, D is TRBD1 (5 bases). CDR3 length equals 14 residues. The V gene lost 1 base and the J gene lost 3 bases, with 9 bases spanning the gap. Germline CDR1 SEHNR, CDR2 FQNEAQ (reference sequence). CDR3 amino acids: CASSLGTLKETQYF. In DNA form, the CDR3 reads TGTGCCAGCAGCTTAGGGACATTAAAAGAGACCCAGTACTTC.

This chain links TRBV11-3 with TRBJ1-1; D is unresolved. The CDR3 is 14 amino acids. The V and J ends lost 6 bases and 4 bases respectively, with 15 bases between them. The germline gives CDR1 SGHNT, CDR2 YENEEA. CDR3 in amino acids: CASRLGLRGTEAFF. The CDR3 DNA sequence: TGTGCCAGCAGGCTAGGGCTCCGGGGCACTGAAGCTTTCTTT.

This clone was seen a single time. The chain employs TRBV7-2 and TRBJ1-3, with 9 positions matching TRBD1. V was pared by 5 bases and J by 5 bases, with 7 bases of the junction left unmatched. Germline lookup yields CDR1 SGHTA and CDR2 FQGNSA. The CDR3 has 15 amino acids. The CDR3 region is CASSPAGTGRNTIYF. The CDR3 DNA reads as TGTGCCAGCAGCCCAGCCGGGACAGGGAGAAACACCATATATTTT.

This clone is medium-sized. This sequence joins TRBV7-2 and TRBJ2-3, with a weak D call TRBD1 (6 bases). Germline loops: CDR1 SGHTA, CDR2 FQGNSA. Trimming stripped 1 base from V and 1 base from J, with 6 bases between. This CDR3 contains 14 residues. In nucleotides, the CDR3 is TGTGCCAGCAGCTTAGGACAGGGCACAGATACGCAGTATTTT. Residues: CASSLGQGTDTQYF.

The rearrangement joins TRBV19 to TRBJ1-5, with a tentative D call TRBD1 (6 bases). This CDR3 is built from 13 residues. V was clipped by 4 bases and J by 7 bases, with 11 bases between them. Germline loops: CDR1 LNHDA, CDR2 SQIVND (reference sequence). CDR3 coding DNA: TGTGCCAGTAGTAGACAGGTAGGCCAGCCCCAGCATTTT. It yields the protein CASSRQVGQPQHF.

This rearrangement joins TRBV5-1 to TRBJ2-3; 11 positions match TRBD2. CDR3 length equals 15 residues. J gave up 5 bases and V 4 bases, and 6 bases lay outside the gene matches. The germline CDR1 and CDR2 sequences are SGHRS and YFSETQ. The CDR3 protein is CASSVSGGAGDTQYF. For the CDR3, the DNA is TGCGCCAGCAGCGTTAGCGGGGGGGCCGGAGATACGCAGTATTTT.

The rearrangement uses TRBV7-2 and TRBJ1-1; TRBD1 agrees at 8 bases. CDR3 length: 16 residues. CDR1 is SGHTA, CDR2 FQGNSA, per germline. V lost 3 bases, J lost 4 bases, and 10 bases stayed unmatched. CDR3 loop: CASSFFPTGEGTEAFF. In DNA form, the CDR3 reads TGTGCCAGCAGCTTTTTCCCGACAGGGGAGGGCACTGAAGCTTTCTTT.

This clone turned up a few times. V gene TRBV6-5 combines with J gene TRBJ1-5; no reliable D call. Germline-derived CDR1 and CDR2 are MNHEY and SVGAGI. V was trimmed by 4 bases and J by 0 bases, leaving 7 bases between them. The CDR3 has 14 residues. The DNA of the CDR3 is TGTGCCAGCAGTTTGCAGTCTAGCAATCAGCCCCAGCATTTT. Amino acids: CASSLQSSNQPQHF.

V is TRBV5-6 and J is TRBJ2-7; 9 bases are shared with TRBD1. V dropped 5 bases and J dropped 4; count of bases not matched to a gene: 10. The CDR3 has 15 residues. The germline V gene encodes CDR1 SGHDT and CDR2 YYEEEE. CDR3 in DNA: TGTGCCAGCAGATCGCGCGGGACAGGGCTTTACGAGCAGTACTTC. As protein: CASRSRGTGLYEQYF.